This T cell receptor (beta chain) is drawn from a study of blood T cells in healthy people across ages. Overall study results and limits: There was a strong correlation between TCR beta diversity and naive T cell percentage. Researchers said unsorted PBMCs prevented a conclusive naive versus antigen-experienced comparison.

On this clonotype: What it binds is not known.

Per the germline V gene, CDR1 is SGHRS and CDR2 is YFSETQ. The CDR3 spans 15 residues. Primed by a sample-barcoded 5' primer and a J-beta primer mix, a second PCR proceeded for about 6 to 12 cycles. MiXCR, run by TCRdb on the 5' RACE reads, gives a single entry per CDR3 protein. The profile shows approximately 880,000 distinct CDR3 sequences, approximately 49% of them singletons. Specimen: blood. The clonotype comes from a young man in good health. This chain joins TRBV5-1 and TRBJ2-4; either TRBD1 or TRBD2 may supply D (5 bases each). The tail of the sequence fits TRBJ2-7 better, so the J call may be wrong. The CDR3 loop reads CASSFRDPHGYEQYF. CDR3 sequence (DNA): TGCGCCAGCAGCTTCAGGGACCCCCATGGGTACGAGCAGTACTTC.